The 21 T cell receptor beta chains below come from one sample, sequenced in a study of read filtering for tumor transcriptome and immune sequencing. From roughly 390 ng of RNA, a library with molecular barcoded alpha/delta and beta/gamma adaptors was made. TCRdb passed the reads through MiXCR, listing each CDR3 protein once. This table has approximately 140,000 distinct CDR3 sequences, about 13% appearing once. The sample was a population of CD138-negative cells sorted from bone marrow. The receptor set was obtained from a donor at least 40 years old with multiple myeloma.

Many counts were recorded for this clonotype. The gene calls are TRBV6-5 and TRBJ2-7; 11 nucleotides agree with TRBD2. Germline V gives CDR1 MNHEY, CDR2 SVGAGI. This CDR3 is 16 amino acids long. V was clipped by 3 bases and J by 5 bases; unmatched bases: 9. In DNA, the CDR3 is TGTGCCAGCAGTTATAGTCAAGGGACTAGCGGTAACGAGCAGTACTTC. Translated, it gives CASSYSQGTSGNEQYF.

This clonotype occurred many times. The chain has TRBV5-1 and TRBJ2-1; 8 bases fit TRBD1. V gave up 2 bases and J gave up 6 bases; unmatched junction bases: 4. Germline CDR1 and CDR2: SGHRS and YFSETQ. The CDR3 consists of 14 residues. The CDR3 DNA reads as TGCGCCAGCAGCTTTGGGACAGGTACCAATGAGCAGTTCTTC. Its protein is CASSFGTGTNEQFF.

This clonotype was seen at least ten times. The chain couples TRBV19 to TRBJ2-5, with TRBD1 identical over 8 bases. CDR3 length: 13 residues. Germline V gene sequence: CDR1 LNHDA, CDR2 SQIVND (reference sequence). J lost 6 bases, V lost 5 bases, and 5 bases had no gene match. CDR3 sequence reads: CASSSDRVKTQYF. The DNA for the CDR3 is TGTGCCAGTAGTTCGGACAGGGTGAAGACCCAGTACTTC.

In this sample, this clonotype turned up a few times. The chain carries TRBV20-1 and TRBJ1-3; TRBD1 is a possible D gene (6 bases). The germline V and J ends were trimmed by 5 bases and 0 bases, with 26 bases remaining between them. The CDR3 has 19 amino acids. Germline CDR1 reads DFQATT; CDR2 reads SNEGSKA (reference sequence). This CDR3 is CSAFLTGNTTGDSGNTIYF. CDR3 in DNA: TGCAGTGCTTTCCTCACCGGCAATACGACAGGAGACTCTGGAAACACCATATATTTT.

This clonotype has ten or more counts. The rearrangement joins TRBV18 to TRBJ2-1; TRBD2 matches at 8 bases. There are 14 residues in the CDR3. The V segment lost 5 bases and the J segment 7 bases; nucleotides outside the gene matches: 7. The germline V gene has CDR1 KGHSH and CDR2 LQKENI. The CDR3 DNA reads TGTGCCAGCTCATCAGCGGGAGTACGGAATGAGCAGTTCTTC. This translates into CASSSAGVRNEQFF. Complete variable domain (other parts from reference TRBV18 and TRBJ2-1): NAGVMQNPRHLVRRRGQEARLRCSPMKGHSHVYWYRQLPEEGLKFMVYLQKENIIDESGMPKERFSAEFPKEGPSILRIQQVVRGDSAAYFCASSSAGVRNEQFFGPGTRLTVL.

This clonotype was recorded at least ten times. This chain uses TRBV7-8 with TRBJ1-1, with D perhaps matching TRBD1 (5 bases). V lost 2 bases and J lost 4, with 17 bases in between. This CDR3 is 16 amino acids long. The germline gives CDR1 SGHVS, CDR2 FQNEAQ. Here the CDR3 reads CASSLIGASVGTEAFF. The CDR3 bases are TGTGCCAGCAGCTTAATTGGGGCCTCAGTTGGCACTGAAGCTTTCTTT.

This clonotype was counted many times. This chain links TRBV10-3 with TRBJ1-1; TRBD1 might be the D (5 bases). CDR1 is ENHRY, CDR2 SYGVKD, per germline. CDR3 length equals 14 residues. Trimming took off 6 bases at V and 3 bases at J, with 14 bases between the two ends. Written as DNA, the CDR3 is TGTGCCATCAGGGGGCCCTTACAAGACACTGAAGCTTTCTTT. Translated, it gives CAIRGPLQDTEAFF.

Comments on this clonotype: The junction shows a germline mismatch at one end, possibly a read error. The chain carries TRBV7-9 and TRBJ1-5; 7 bases are a match to TRBD1. The length of the CDR3 is 15 residues. Germline V gene data show CDR1 as SEHNR and CDR2 as FQNEAQ (reference sequence). The DNA of the CDR3 is TGTGCCAGCGGCTTAACAGGGGAAAACAATCAGCCCCAGCATTTT. Its protein product is CASGLTGENNQPQHF.

Ten or more counts support this clonotype. The V gene is TRBV6-5, the J gene TRBJ2-5; D not resolved. V dropped 6 bases and J dropped 6 bases, with 17 bases sitting between them. Germline values: CDR1 MNHEY, CDR2 SVGAGI. This CDR3 has 14 amino acids. This chain's CDR3 is CASRYTLSQQTQYF. The CDR3 bases are TGTGCCAGCAGATACACACTCTCACAACAGACCCAGTACTTC.

This clonotype was recorded at least ten times. The rearrangement links TRBV3-1 to TRBJ2-3, with D uncertain. This CDR3 spans 13 amino acids. The germline V and J ends were trimmed by 8 bases and 2 bases, with 11 bases remaining between them. Germline lookup yields CDR1 LGHDT and CDR2 YNNKEL (reference sequence). The CDR3 region is CASGLSHTDTQYF. Written as DNA, the CDR3 is TGTGCCAGCGGCTTGTCCCACACAGATACGCAGTATTTT.

This clonotype was seen ten or more times. The chain couples TRBV12-3 or TRBV12-4 to TRBJ1-6; no definite D call. The length of the CDR3 is 15 residues. V was shortened by 3 bases and J by 5 bases, with 11 bases between the two germline ends. Here the CDR3 reads CASSFTPIDNSPLHF. The CDR3 nucleotides read TGTGCCAGCAGTTTTACCCCCATCGATAATTCACCCCTCCACTTT.

This clonotype was detected only a few times. The rearrangement links TRBV7-2 to TRBJ2-2; 13 bases agree with TRBD2. V shed 5 bases and J 6 bases; nucleotides not matched to a gene: 6. In germline, CDR1 is SGHTA, CDR2 FQGNSA. The CDR3 has 16 residues. The CDR3 reads CASSATSGGGAGELFF. CDR3 bases: TGTGCCAGCAGCGCCACTAGCGGGGGGGGCGCCGGGGAGCTGTTTTTT.

The J gene is TRBJ1-5, the V gene TRBV5-8; D might be TRBD1 (6 bases). Germline-derived CDR1 and CDR2 are SGHTS and YDEGEE. The CDR3 contains 14 residues. V was cut by 0 bases and J by 5 bases, with 9 bases left in between. CDR3 loop: CASSLGPGDQPQHF. DNA for the CDR3: TGTGCCAGCAGCTTGGGCCCAGGGGATCAGCCCCAGCATTTT.

Many counts were recorded for this clonotype. The chain carries TRBV7-9 and TRBJ2-7, with D perhaps matching TRBD2 (7 bases). Germline CDR1 and CDR2: SEHNR and FQNEAQ (reference sequence). The CDR3 is 14 amino acids. V lost 6 bases and J lost 3, with 15 bases in between. This CDR3 is CASRSQGGGYEQYF. DNA of the CDR3: TGTGCCAGCAGATCTCAAGGGGGGGGCTACGAGCAGTACTTC. The variable domain in full, with the rest retrieved from reference TRBV7-9 and TRBJ2-7, is DTGVSQNPRHKITKRGQNVTFRCDPISEHNRLYWYRQTLGQGPEFLTYFQNEAQLEKSRLLSDRFSAERPKGSFSTLEIQRTEQGDSAMYLCASRSQGGGYEQYFGPGTRLTVT.

This clonotype was counted at least ten times. The V and J genes are TRBV20-1 and TRBJ1-1; no firm D call. With 4 bases removed from V and 0 bases from J, the gap between germline ends came to 3 bases. There are 11 residues in the CDR3. Germline lookup yields CDR1 DFQATT and CDR2 SNEGSKA (reference sequence). In nucleotides, the CDR3 is TGCAGTGCTACTATGAACACTGAAGCTTTCTTT. Amino acid sequence: CSATMNTEAFF.

There are a few counts of this clonotype. This could be a read error, since a much larger clone is one nucleotide away. The chain recombines TRBV20-1 with TRBJ2-7; D is uncertain. The CDR3 extends over 15 amino acids. Germline CDR1 reads DFQATT; CDR2 reads SNEGSKA (reference sequence). In DNA form, the CDR3 reads TGCAGTGCTGGAGAAGGGCTCTCTACCCTCTACGGGCAGTACTTC. It translates to CSAGEGLSTLYGQYF.

There are many counts of this clonotype. One junction end does not reproduce the germline sequence, and a read error may be involved. The V call is TRBV29-1, the J call TRBJ2-6, with D perhaps TRBD2 (6 bases). This CDR3 has 16 residues. The germline V gene encodes CDR1 SQVTM and CDR2 ANQGSEA. CDR3 protein: CSVEIRERSGANVPTF. The CDR3 coding sequence is TGCAGCGTTGAAATTCGGGAGAGGTCTGGGGCCAACGTCCCGACTTTC.

This clonotype was counted ten times or more. The chain is built from TRBV12-5 and TRBJ1-1, with no clear D. There are 18 residues in the CDR3. Looked up from germline, CDR1 is LGHNT and CDR2 is FRNRAP. V gave up 3 bases and J gave up 3 bases, with 23 bases separating them. CDR3 sequence reads: CASGFPRRGPMRYTEAFF. DNA of the CDR3: TGTGCTAGTGGTTTTCCCCGACGAGGGCCCATGAGGTACACTGAAGCTTTCTTT.

Remarks on this clonotype: Possible read error: a much larger clone is one base away. The CDR3 end shows no conserved phenylalanine or tryptophan, and so a read error is likely. The chain has TRBV24-1 and TRBJ2-1, with no clear D. The CDR3 sequence is 12 residues long. V dropped 3 bases and J dropped 13 bases, with 12 bases sitting between them. Germline CDR1 and CDR2: KGHDR and SFDVKD. DNA of the CDR3: TGTGCCACCAGTGATCGCGCCCTTCCCCAGTTCTCC. Protein sequence: CATSDRALPQFS.

This clonotype came up many times. V gene TRBV29-1 combines with J gene TRBJ2-7; 8 bases line up with TRBD2. In germline, CDR1 is SQVTM, CDR2 ANQGSEA. J was trimmed by 3 bases and V by 5 bases; bases with no gene match: 9. The CDR3 has 14 amino acids. The CDR3 loop reads CSVLMSGSDYEQYF. The CDR3 DNA is TGCAGCGTTTTAATGAGCGGGAGTGACTACGAGCAGTACTTC.

Comments on this clonotype: Being one base from a much bigger clone, this may be a read error. This chain uses TRBV10-3 with TRBJ1-1, with a weak D call TRBD1 (6 bases). The germline CDR1 and CDR2 sequences are ENHRY and SYGVKD. This CDR3 is built from 14 residues. V shed 6 bases and J shed 4 bases, with 15 bases lying between them. The CDR3 DNA reads TGTGCCATCAGCTCTGACGGGGGGCCCACTGAAGCTTTCTTT. It yields the protein CAISSDGGPTEAFF.